The 10 T cell receptor beta chains given below trace back to one sample, sequenced in a study of T cells in Graves' hyperthyroidism and ophthalmopathy. The source material, RNA transcripts, was used to amplify TCR beta CDR3 regions. An initial round of RT-PCR targeting the TCR CDR3 relied on the HTBI primer set. TCRdb processed the multiplex PCR reads anew with MiXCR; each CDR3 protein has one entry. In the table there are about 410,000 distinct CDR3 sequences, about 15% of which are singletons. The sample consisted of blood. These receptors all stem from a young man with Graves' ophthalmopathy.

This clonotype was detected many times. The chain couples TRBV11-2 to TRBJ2-3; 9 nucleotides match TRBD2. The J segment lost 4 bases and the V segment lost 5 bases, leaving 10 bases of the junction unmatched. The CDR3 runs to 16 residues. Germline loops: CDR1 SGHAT, CDR2 FQNNGV. CDR3 in DNA: TGTGCCAGCAGCCCGCGGGGGGGGGGACTACCAGATACGCAGTATTTT. Translating it yields CASSPRGGGLPDTQYF.

V and J are TRBV4-1 and TRBJ2-7, with TRBD1 identical over 9 bases. The CDR3 sequence is 15 residues long. Germline CDR1 is MGHRA and CDR2 is YSYEKL. V was clipped by 1 base and J by 2 bases; unmatched bases: 3. CDR3 loop: CASSQGTGEPYEQYF. In nucleotides, the CDR3 is TGCGCCAGCAGCCAAGGGACAGGGGAGCCCTACGAGCAGTACTTC.

At least ten counts were recorded for this clonotype. V gene TRBV7-6 combines with J gene TRBJ2-3; D might be TRBD2 (6 bases). Trimming left V 0 bases short and J 3 bases short, with 10 bases between. CDR1 and CDR2 (germline): SGHVS, FNYEAQ. The CDR3 sequence is 15 residues long. The CDR3 DNA reads as TGTGCCAGCAGCTTAGCGGCTAGCGCGACAGATACGCAGTATTTT. It encodes CASSLAASATDTQYF.

This clonotype was found many times. This rearrangement joins TRBV30 to TRBJ2-1; D is unclear. V dropped 8 bases and J dropped 7 bases, with 12 bases sitting between them. Germline CDR1 and CDR2: GTSNPN and SVGIG (reference sequence). CDR3 length: 11 amino acids. The CDR3, as DNA: TGTGCCGGAATAGCAAAAAATGAGCAGTTCTTC. It encodes CAGIAKNEQFF.

This clonotype showed up many times. This chain connects TRBV5-5 to TRBJ1-1, with 7 bases identical to TRBD1. Germline V gene sequence: CDR1 SGHKS, CDR2 YYEKEE (reference sequence). The CDR3 has 14 amino acids. V was clipped by 4 bases and J by 2 bases; unmatched bases: 5. CDR3 region: CASSLGQSNTEAFF. CDR3 coding DNA: TGTGCCAGCAGCCTGGGACAGTCAAACACTGAAGCTTTCTTT. Complete variable domain (other parts from reference TRBV5-5 and TRBJ1-1): DAGVTQSPTHLIKTRGQQVTLRCSPISGHKSVSWYQQVLGQGPQFIFQYYEKEERGRGNFPDRFSARQFPNYSSELNVNALLLGDSALYLCASSLGQSNTEAFFGQGTRLTVV.

The sample holds many counts of this clonotype. The V and J genes are TRBV28 and TRBJ1-2, with D possibly being TRBD1 (5 bases). V was shortened by 4 bases and J by 3 bases, with 15 bases between the two germline ends. The CDR3 spans 15 residues. Germline CDR1 MDHEN, CDR2 SYDVKM. Here the CDR3 DNA reads TGTGCCAGCAGTTCCCATTCTGGACATTACTATGGCTACACCTTC. It codes for CASSSHSGHYYGYTF.

This clonotype has ten or more counts. The rearrangement uses TRBV24-1 and TRBJ1-2, with TRBD1 matching over 10 bases. Germline CDR1 is KGHDR and CDR2 is SFDVKD. Trimming at V came to 3 bases and at J to 7 bases, leaving 10 bases not matched to a gene. The CDR3 runs 16 residues. The DNA for the CDR3 is TGTGCCACCAGTGATCCCTCCGGGACAGGGGCTGTTGGCTACACCTTC. Residues: CATSDPSGTGAVGYTF.

The genes are TRBV29-1 and TRBJ2-7; D is undetermined. The tail of the sequence fits TRBJ2-1 better, so the J call may be wrong. Germline CDR1 and CDR2: SQVTM and ANQGSEA. The CDR3 is 13 residues long. CDR3 amino acids: CSVESGSSYEQFF. The CDR3 nucleotides read TGCAGCGTTGAATCCGGATCCTCCTACGAGCAGTTCTTC.

This clonotype occurred many times. The genes are TRBV6-2 or TRBV6-3 and TRBJ2-1, with 7 bases identical to TRBD1. Germline values: CDR1 MNHEY, CDR2 SVGEGT. This CDR3 contains 18 residues. The V gene end was trimmed by 2 bases and the J gene end by 10 bases; junction bases not matched to a gene: 20. Written as DNA, the CDR3 is TGTGCCAGCAGTTACCGACGACTGGTGTTAGACAGGGCTGAGGAGCAGTTCTTC. Translating it yields CASSYRRLVLDRAEEQFF.

This clonotype was found many times. V gene TRBV2 combines with J gene TRBJ2-5; 10 bases fit TRBD1. The V gene end was trimmed by 4 bases and the J gene end by 0 bases; junction bases not matched to a gene: 11. There are 18 residues in the CDR3. In germline, CDR1 is SNHLY, CDR2 FYNNEI. The CDR3 DNA reads TGTGCCAGCAGTGCCCGGACAGGGGGGACATCTAACCAAGAGACCCAGTACTTC. As protein: CASSARTGGTSNQETQYF.